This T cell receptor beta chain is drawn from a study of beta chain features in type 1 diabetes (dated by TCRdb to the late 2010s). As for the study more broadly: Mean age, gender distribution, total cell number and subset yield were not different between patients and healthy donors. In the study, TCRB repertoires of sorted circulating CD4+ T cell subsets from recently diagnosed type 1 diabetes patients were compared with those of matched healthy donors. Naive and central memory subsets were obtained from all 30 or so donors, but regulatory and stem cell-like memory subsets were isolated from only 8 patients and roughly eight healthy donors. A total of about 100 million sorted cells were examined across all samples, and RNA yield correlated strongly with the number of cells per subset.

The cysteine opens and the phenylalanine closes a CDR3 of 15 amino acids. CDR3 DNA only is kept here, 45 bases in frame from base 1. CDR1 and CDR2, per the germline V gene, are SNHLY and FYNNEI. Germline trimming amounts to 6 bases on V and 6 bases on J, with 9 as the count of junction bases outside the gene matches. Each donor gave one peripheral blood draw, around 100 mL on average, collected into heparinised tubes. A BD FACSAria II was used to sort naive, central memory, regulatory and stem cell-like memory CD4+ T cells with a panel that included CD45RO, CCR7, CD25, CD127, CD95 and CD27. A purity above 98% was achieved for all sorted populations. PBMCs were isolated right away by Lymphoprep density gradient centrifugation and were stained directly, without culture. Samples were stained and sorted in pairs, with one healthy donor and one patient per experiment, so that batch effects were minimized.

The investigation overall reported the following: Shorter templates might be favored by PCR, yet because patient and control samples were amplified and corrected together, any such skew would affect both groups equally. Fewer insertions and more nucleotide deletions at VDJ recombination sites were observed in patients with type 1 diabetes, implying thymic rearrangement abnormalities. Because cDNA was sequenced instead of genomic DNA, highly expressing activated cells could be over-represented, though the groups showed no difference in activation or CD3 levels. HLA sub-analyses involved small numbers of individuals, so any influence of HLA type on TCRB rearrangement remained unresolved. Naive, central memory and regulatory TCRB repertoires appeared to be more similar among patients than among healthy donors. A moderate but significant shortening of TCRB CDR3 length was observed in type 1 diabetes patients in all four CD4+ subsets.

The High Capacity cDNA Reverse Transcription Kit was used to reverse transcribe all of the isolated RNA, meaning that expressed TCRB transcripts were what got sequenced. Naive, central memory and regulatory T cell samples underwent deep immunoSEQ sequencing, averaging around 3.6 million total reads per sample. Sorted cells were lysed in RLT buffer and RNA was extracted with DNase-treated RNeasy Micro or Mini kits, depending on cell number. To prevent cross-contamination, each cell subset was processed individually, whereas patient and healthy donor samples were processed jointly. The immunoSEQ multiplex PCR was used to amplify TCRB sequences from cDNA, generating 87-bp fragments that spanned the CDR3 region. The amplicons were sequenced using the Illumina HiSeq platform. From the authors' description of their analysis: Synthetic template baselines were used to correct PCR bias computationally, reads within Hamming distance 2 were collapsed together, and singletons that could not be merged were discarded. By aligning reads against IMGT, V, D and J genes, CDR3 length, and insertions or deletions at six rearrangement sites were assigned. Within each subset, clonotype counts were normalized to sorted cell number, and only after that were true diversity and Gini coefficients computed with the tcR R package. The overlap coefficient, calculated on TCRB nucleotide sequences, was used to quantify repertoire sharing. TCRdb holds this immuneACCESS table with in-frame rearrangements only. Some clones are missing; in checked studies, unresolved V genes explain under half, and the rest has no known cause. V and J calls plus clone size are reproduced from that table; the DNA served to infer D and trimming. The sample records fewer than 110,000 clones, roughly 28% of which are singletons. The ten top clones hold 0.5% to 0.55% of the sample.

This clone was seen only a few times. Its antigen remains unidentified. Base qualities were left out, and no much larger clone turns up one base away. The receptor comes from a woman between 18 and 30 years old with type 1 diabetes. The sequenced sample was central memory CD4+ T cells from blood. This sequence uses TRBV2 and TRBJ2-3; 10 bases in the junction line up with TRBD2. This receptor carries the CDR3 CASRGTSAPGDTQYF. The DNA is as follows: TGTGCCAGCAGGGGGACTAGCGCCCCGGGGGATACGCAGTATTTT.